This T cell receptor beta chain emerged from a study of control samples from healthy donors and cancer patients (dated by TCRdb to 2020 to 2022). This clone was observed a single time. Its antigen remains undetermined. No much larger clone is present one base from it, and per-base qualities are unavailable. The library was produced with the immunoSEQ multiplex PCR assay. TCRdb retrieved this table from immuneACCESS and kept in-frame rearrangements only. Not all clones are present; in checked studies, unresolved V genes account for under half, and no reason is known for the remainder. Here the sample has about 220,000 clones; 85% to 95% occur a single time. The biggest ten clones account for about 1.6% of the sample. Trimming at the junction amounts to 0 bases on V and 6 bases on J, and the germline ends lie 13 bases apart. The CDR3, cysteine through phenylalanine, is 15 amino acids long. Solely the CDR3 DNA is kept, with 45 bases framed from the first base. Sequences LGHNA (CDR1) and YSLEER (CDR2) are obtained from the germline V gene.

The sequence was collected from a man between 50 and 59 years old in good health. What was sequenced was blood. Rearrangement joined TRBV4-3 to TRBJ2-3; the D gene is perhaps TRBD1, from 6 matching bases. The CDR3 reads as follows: CASSQDQTGLDTQYF. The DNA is TGCGCCAGCAGCCAAGATCAAACAGGGTTGGATACGCAGTATTTT.